Only a few counts were recorded for the clone carrying this T cell receptor (beta chain). Symptom resolution, clearance, or two negative PCRs marked donors in Cohort 3 as recovered. The record originates from a study of blood T cell repertoires in COVID-19. Study-level information: Samples taken during acute and convalescent COVID-19 were collected in the United States, Italy and Spain. T cells, B-cell-depleted T cells, or PBMCs provided the cDNA or gDNA that served as material.

Here immunoSEQ multiplex PCR was the method, and the copy in TCRdb shows in-frame clones only, minus some. The sample records approximately 220,000 clones, roughly nine tenths being singletons. The sequence was collected from a woman aged 30 to 39 who had recovered from COVID-19. The sequencing input was PBMCs or T cells enriched from blood (not recorded which).

The CDR3 here is CASSSDRVVYGYTF. The CDR3 nucleotides read TGTGCCAGCAGCTCAGACAGGGTAGTCTACGGCTACACCTTC. V gene TRBV7-9 combines with J gene TRBJ1-2; 7 bases align to TRBD1. Germline CDR1 SEHNR, CDR2 FQNEAQ (reference sequence). J lost 8 bases, V lost 4 bases, and 10 bases had no gene match. This CDR3 is 14 amino acids long.